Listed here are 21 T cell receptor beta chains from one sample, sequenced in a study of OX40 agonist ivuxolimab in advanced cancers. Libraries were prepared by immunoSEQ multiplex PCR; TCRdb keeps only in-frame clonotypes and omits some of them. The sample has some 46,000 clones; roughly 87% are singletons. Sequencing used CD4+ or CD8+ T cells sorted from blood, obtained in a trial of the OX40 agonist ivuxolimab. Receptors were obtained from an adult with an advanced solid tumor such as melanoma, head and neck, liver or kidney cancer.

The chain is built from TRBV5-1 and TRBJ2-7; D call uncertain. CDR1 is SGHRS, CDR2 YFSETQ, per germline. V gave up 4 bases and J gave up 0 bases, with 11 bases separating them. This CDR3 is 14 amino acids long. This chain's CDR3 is CASSPTGRSYEQYF. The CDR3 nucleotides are TGCGCCAGCAGCCCTACCGGCCGCTCCTACGAGCAGTACTTC.

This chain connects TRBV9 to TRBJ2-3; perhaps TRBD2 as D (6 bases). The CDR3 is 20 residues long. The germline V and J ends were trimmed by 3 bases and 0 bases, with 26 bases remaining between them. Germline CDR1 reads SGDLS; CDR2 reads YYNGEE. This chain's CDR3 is CASSDRHLSITGTSTDTQYF. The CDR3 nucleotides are TGTGCCAGCAGCGATAGACATTTGAGTATTACCGGGACTAGCACAGATACGCAGTATTTT.

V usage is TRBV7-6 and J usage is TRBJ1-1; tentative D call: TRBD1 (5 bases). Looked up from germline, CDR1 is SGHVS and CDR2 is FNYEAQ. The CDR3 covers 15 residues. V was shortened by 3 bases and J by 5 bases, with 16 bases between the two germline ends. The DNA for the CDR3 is TGTGCCAGCAGCTTGGGACTTAGGGAAGATACTGAAGCTTTCTTT. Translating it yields CASSLGLREDTEAFF.

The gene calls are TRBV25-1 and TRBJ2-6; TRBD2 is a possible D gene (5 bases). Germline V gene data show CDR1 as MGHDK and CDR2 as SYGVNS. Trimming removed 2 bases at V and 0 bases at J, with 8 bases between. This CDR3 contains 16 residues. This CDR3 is CASSESGFSGANVLTF. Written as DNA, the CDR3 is TGTGCCAGCAGTGAAAGCGGCTTCTCTGGGGCCAACGTCCTGACTTTC.

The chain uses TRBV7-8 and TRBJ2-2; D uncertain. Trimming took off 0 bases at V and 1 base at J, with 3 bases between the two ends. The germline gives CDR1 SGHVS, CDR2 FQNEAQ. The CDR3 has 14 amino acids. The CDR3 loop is CASSLAGNTGELFF. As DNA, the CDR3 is TGTGCCAGCAGCTTAGCAGGGAACACCGGGGAGCTGTTTTTT.

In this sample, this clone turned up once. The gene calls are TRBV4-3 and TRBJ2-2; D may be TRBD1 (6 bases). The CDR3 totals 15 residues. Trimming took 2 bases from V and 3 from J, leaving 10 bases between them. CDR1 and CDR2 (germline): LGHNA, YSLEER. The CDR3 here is CASSQRTVYTGELFF. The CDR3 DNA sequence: TGCGCCAGCAGCCAACGGACAGTTTACACCGGGGAGCTGTTTTTT.

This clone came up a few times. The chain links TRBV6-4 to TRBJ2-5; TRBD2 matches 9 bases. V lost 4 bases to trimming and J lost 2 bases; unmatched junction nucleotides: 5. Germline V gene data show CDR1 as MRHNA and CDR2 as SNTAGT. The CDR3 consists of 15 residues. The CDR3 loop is CASSVGTSPQETQYF. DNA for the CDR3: TGTGCCAGCAGTGTTGGGACTAGCCCTCAAGAGACCCAGTACTTC.

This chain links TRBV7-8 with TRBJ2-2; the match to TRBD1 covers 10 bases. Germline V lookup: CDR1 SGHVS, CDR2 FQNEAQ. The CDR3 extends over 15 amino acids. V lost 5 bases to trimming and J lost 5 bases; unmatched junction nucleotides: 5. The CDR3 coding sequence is TGTGCCAGCAGCATATGGACAGGGGGAACCGGGGAGCTGTTTTTT. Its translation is CASSIWTGGTGELFF.

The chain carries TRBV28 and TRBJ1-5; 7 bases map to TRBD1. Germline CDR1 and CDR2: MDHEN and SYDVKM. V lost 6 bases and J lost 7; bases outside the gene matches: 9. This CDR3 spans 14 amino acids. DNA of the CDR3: TGTGCCAGCAGCCCCCGACAGGGAGACCAGCCCCAGCATTTT. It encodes CASSPRQGDQPQHF.

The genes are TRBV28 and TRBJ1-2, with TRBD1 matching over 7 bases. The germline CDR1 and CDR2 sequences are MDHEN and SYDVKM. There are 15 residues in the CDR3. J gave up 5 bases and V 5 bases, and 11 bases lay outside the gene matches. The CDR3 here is CASSPLATGIYGYTF. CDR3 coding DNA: TGTGCCAGCAGTCCCCTAGCGACAGGGATATATGGCTACACCTTC.

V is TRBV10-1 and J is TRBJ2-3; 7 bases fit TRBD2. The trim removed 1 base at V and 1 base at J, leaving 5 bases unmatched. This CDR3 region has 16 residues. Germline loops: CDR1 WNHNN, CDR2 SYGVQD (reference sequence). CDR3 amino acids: CASSELGRGGTDTQYF. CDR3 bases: TGCGCCAGCAGTGAGTTGGGCCGGGGGGGCACAGATACGCAGTATTTT.

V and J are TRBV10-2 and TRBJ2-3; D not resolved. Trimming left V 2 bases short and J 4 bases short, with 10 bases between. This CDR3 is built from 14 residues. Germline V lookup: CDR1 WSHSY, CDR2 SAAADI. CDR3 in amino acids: CASSETVSPDTQYF. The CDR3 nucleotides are TGCGCCAGCAGTGAGACGGTCTCCCCAGATACGCAGTATTTT.

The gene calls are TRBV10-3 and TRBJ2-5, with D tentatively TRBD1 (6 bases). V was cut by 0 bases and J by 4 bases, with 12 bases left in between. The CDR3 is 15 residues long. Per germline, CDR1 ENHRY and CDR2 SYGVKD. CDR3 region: CAISESGPRGETQYF. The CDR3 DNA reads TGTGCCATCAGTGAGTCGGGACCCAGGGGAGAGACCCAGTACTTC.

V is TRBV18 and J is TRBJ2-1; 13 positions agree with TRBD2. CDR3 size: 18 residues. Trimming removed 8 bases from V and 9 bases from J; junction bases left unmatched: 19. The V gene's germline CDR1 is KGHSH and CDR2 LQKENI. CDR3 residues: CASHSTAGLAGVRGEQFF. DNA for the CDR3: TGTGCCAGCCACTCGACCGCCGGACTAGCGGGGGTTAGGGGTGAGCAGTTCTTC.

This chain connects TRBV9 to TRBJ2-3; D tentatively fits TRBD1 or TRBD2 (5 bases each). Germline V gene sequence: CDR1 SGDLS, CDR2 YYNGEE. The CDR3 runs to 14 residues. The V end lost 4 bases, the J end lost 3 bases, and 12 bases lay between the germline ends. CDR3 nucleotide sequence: TGTGCCAGCAGCCCATGGGGCGGGACAGATACGCAGTATTTT. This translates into CASSPWGGTDTQYF.

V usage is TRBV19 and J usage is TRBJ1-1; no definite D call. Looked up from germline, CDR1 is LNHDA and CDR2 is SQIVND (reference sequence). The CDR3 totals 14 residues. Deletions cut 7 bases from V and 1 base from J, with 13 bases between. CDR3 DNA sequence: TGTGCCAGTAAAGACCACAAGGCGAACACTGAAGCTTTCTTT. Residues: CASKDHKANTEAFF.

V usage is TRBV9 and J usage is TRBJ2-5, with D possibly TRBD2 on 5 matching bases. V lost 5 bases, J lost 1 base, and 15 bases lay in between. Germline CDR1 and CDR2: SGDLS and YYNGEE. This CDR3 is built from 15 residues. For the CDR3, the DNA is TGTGCCAGCAGTCTAGCCGGCGGCCGCCAAGAGACCCAGTACTTC. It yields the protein CASSLAGGRQETQYF.

CDR3 in amino acids: CASRLTAEQYF. The CDR3 DNA reads TGTGCAAGTCGCTTGACAGCCGAGCAGTACTTC. The rearrangement uses TRBV12-2 and TRBJ2-7; the table calls TRBD1, which could not be checked here. TRBV12-2 constitutes a pseudogene. The CDR3 loop spans 11 amino acids.

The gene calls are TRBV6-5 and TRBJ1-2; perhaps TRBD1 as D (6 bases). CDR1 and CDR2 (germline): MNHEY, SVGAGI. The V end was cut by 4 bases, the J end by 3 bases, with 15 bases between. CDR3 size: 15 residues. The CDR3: CASSSPTTGHYGYTF. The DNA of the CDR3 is TGTGCCAGCAGTTCTCCAACCACAGGGCACTATGGCTACACCTTC.

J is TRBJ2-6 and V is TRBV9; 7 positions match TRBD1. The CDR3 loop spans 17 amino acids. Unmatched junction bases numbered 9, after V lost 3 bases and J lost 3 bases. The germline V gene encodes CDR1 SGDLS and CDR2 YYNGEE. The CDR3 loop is CASSEYRTGIGANVLTF. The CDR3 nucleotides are TGTGCCAGCAGCGAGTATCGGACAGGAATTGGGGCCAACGTCCTGACTTTC.

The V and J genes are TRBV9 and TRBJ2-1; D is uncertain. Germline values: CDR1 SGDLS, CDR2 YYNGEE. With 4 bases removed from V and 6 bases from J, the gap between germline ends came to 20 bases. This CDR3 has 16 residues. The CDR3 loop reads CASSPQTPLPTNEQFF. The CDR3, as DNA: TGTGCCAGCAGCCCCCAGACTCCCCTACCCACCAATGAGCAGTTCTTC.